A selection of T cell receptor beta chains follows, all from one sample in a study of blood T cell repertoires in COVID-19. Some clones are missing from TCRdb's copy, which holds only in-frame ones; the method was immunoSEQ multiplex PCR. Of roughly 250,000 clones listed, approximately 85% were seen once; the top ten hold 4.3%. Sample: PBMCs or T cells enriched from blood (not recorded which). All receptors derive from a woman in her 30s who had recovered from COVID-19. The CDR3 runs from the conserved cysteine through the conserved F or W. A D gene is named only where the DNA matches it firmly. Some rows mark clone size as missing; the rest say once, few, many or name a class of expanded clone.

CASSTGDSTDTQYF	TGCGCCAGCAGTACGGGGGATTCCACAGATACGCAGTATTTT	TRBV5-1	TRBJ2-3	.	.
CAWKLAGGRETQYF	TGTGCCTGGAAACTAGCGGGGGGGCGAGAGACCCAGTACTTC	TRBV30	TRBJ2-5	once	TRBD2
CASSVETYGLADNEQFF	TGTGCCAGCTCAGTTGAAACGTATGGACTAGCGGACAATGAGCAGTTCTTC	TRBV18	TRBJ2-1	.	TRBD2
CASSQGQGASPLHF	TGTGCCAGCAGCCAGGGACAGGGGGCTTCACCCCTCCACTTT	TRBV3-1/TRBV3-2	TRBJ1-6	.	TRBD1
CASSLNSGGRGYTF	TGCGCCAGCAGCTTGAATTCAGGGGGCAGAGGCTACACCTTC	TRBV5-1	TRBJ1-2	.	TRBD1
CASSFISSGLSNTEAFF	TGTGCCAGCAGTTTCATCTCTTCTGGGCTTTCGAACACTGAAGCTTTCTTT	TRBV28	TRBJ1-1	.	.
CATKKRQAFNSPLHF	TGTGCCACCAAGAAGAGACAGGCCTTTAATTCACCCCTCCACTTT	TRBV15	TRBJ1-6	few	.
CASSELPGQGTEAFF	TGTGCCAGCAGCGAGTTGCCGGGACAGGGTACTGAAGCTTTCTTT	TRBV7-9	TRBJ1-1	.	TRBD1
CASKDRVGEQYF	TGTGCCAGCAAAGACAGGGTGGGCGAGCAGTACTTC	TRBV7-2	TRBJ2-7	.	TRBD1
CASSLDGRTGDEKLFF	TGTGCCAGCAGCTTAGATGGGCGGACAGGGGATGAAAAACTGTTTTTT	TRBV11-2	TRBJ1-4	once	TRBD1
CATSDSLRPPGTGGELFF	TGTGCCACCAGTGATTCTCTACGACCTCCGGGGACAGGCGGGGAGCTGTTTTTT	TRBV24-1	TRBJ2-2	.	TRBD1
CATSSAGDNTGELFF	TGTGCCACCAGCTCGGCGGGGGATAACACCGGGGAGCTGTTTTTT	TRBV15	TRBJ2-2	.	TRBD2
CASSLAVFRGLYSNQPQHF	TGTGCCAGCAGCTTAGCGGTATTCAGGGGCCTCTATAGCAATCAGCCCCAGCATTTT	TRBV7-9	TRBJ1-5	few	.
CASSYGQGLGTEAFF	TGTGCCAGCAGTTACGGGCAGGGACTAGGCACTGAAGCTTTCTTT	TRBV6-5	TRBJ1-1	.	.
CASSSRRTSGGNEQFF	TGTGCCAGCAGCTCCCGGAGGACTAGCGGGGGCAATGAGCAGTTCTTC	TRBV7-2	TRBJ2-1	.	TRBD2
CASSPSGGWPSLAEKLFF	TGTGCCAGCAGTCCGTCCGGGGGTTGGCCAAGTCTGGCTGAAAAACTGTTTTTT	TRBV28	TRBJ1-4	.	.
CSVTKGDPTDTQYF	TGCAGCGTAACAAAGGGGGACCCCACAGATACGCAGTATTTT	TRBV29-1	TRBJ2-3	.	.
CASSVGGQGYDQPQHF	TGTGCCAGCAGCGTAGGGGGACAGGGGTACGATCAGCCCCAGCATTTT	TRBV9	TRBJ1-5	.	TRBD1
CSVRDYNSPLHF	TGCAGCGTGAGGGATTATAATTCACCCCTCCACTTT	TRBV29-1	TRBJ1-6	few	.
CASSQGVIGVRFEQYF	TGCGCCAGCAGCCAAGGGGTAATCGGGGTGCGGTTCGAGCAGTACTTC	TRBV4-1	TRBJ2-7	.	.
CASSEWTNNYGYTF	TGCGCCAGCAGCGAGTGGACAAATAACTATGGCTACACCTTC	TRBV5-1	TRBJ1-2	.	.
CASSSYRDTTTNEKLFF	TGTGCCAGCAGTTCTTACCGGGACACCACAACTAATGAAAAACTGTTTTTT	TRBV28	TRBJ1-4	.	.
CASSLPLAATDTQYF	TGTGCCAGCAGCTTACCCCTAGCAGCCACAGATACGCAGTATTTT	TRBV7-2	TRBJ2-3	.	.
CAWSGRGDEKLFF	TGTGCCTGGAGTGGCCGGGGGGATGAAAAACTGTTTTTT	TRBV30	TRBJ1-4	.	.
CASSLLSGSNEKLFF	TGTGCCAGCAGTTTATTGTCGGGGTCTAATGAAAAACTGTTTTTT	TRBV28	TRBJ1-4	once	.
CASRGGPPEAFF	TGTGCCAGCAGGGGGGGACCGCCTGAAGCTTTCTTT	TRBV7-9	TRBJ1-1	.	.
CASSFPWTGGSNQPQHF	TGTGCCAGCAGTTTTCCCTGGACAGGGGGTTCCAATCAGCCCCAGCATTTT	TRBV28	TRBJ1-5	.	TRBD1
CAIRKGAGNTGELFF	TGTGCCATCAGAAAAGGGGCAGGGAACACCGGGGAGCTGTTTTTT	TRBV10-3	TRBJ2-2	.	.